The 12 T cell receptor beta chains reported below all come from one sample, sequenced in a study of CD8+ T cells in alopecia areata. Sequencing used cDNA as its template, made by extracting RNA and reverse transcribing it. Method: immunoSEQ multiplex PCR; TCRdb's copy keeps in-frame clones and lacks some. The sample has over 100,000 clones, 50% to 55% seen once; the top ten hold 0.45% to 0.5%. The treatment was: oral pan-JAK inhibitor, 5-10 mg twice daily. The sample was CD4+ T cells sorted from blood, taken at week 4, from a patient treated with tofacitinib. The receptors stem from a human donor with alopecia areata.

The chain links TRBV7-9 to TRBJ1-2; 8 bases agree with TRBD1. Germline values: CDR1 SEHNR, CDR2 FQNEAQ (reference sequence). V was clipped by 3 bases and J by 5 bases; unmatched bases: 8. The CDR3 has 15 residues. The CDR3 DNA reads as TGTGCCAGCAGCTTGGCAGGGGGCCGATCTTATGGCTACACCTTC. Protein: CASSLAGGRSYGYTF.

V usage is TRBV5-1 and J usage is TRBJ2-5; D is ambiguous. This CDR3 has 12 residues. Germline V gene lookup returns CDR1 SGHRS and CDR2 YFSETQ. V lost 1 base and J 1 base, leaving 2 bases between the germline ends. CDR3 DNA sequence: TGCGCCAGCAGCTTGTTCCAAGAGACCCAGTACTTC. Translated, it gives CASSLFQETQYF.

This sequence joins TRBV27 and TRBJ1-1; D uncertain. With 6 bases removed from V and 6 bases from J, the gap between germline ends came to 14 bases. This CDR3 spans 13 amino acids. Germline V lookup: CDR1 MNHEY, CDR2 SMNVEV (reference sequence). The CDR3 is CASRNTVFAEAFF. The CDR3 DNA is TGTGCCAGCAGGAATACGGTTTTTGCTGAAGCTTTCTTT.

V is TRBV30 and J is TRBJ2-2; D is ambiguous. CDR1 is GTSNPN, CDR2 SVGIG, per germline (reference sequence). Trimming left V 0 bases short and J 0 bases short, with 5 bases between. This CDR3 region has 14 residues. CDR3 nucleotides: TGTGCCTGGAGTGTTGCCTCGAACACCGGGGAGCTGTTTTTT. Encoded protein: CAWSVASNTGELFF.

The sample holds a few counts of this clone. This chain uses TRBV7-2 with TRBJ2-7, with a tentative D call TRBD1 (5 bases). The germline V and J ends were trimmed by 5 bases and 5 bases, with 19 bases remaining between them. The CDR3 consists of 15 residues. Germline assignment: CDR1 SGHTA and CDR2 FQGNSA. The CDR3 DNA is TGTGCCAGCAGCCCTAGTGGACCCAGGGCGGACGAGCAGTACTTC. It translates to CASSPSGPRADEQYF.

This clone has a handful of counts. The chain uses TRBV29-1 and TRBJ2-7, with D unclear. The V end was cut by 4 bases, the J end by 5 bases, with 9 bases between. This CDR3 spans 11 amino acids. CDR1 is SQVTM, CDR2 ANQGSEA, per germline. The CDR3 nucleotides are TGCAGCGTTGCCATTCGGGACGAGCAGTACTTC. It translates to CSVAIRDEQYF.

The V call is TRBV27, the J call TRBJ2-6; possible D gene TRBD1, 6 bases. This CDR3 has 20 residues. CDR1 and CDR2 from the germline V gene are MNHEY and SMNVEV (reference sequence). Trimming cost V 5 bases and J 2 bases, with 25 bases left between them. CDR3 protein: CASSHRALNTWAPGANVLTF. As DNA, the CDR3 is TGTGCCAGCAGTCACAGGGCTTTAAACACGTGGGCCCCTGGGGCCAACGTCCTGACTTTC. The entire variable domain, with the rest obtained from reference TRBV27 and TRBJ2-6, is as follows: EAQVTQNPRYLITVTGKKLTVTCSQNMNHEYMSWYRQDPGLGLRQIYYSMNVEVTDKGDVPEGYKVSRKEKRNFPLILESPSPNQTSLYFCASSHRALNTWAPGANVLTFGAGSRLTVL.

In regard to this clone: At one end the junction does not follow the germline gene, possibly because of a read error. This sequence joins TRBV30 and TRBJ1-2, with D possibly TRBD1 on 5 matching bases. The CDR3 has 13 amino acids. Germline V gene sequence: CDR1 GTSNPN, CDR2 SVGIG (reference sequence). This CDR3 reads CAWSPGNRGPEAF. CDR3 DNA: TGTGCCTGGAGTCCCGGAAACCGGGGCCCGGAGGCCTTC.

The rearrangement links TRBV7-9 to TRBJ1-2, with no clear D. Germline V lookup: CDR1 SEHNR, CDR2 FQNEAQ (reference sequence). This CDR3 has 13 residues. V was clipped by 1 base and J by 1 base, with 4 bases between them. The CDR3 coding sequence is TGTGCCAGCAGCTTAGACATTAACTATGGCTACACCTTC. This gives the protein CASSLDINYGYTF.

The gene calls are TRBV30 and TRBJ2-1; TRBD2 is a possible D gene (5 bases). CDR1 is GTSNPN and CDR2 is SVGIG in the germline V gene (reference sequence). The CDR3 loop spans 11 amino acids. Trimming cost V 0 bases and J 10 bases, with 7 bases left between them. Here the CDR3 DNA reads TGTGCCTGGAGTGTACGGGGAGAGCAGTTCTTC. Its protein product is CAWSVRGEQFF.

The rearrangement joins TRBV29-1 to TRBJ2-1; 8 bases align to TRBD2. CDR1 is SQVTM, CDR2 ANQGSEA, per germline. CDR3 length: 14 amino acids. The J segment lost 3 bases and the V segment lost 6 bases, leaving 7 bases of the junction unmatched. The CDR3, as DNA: TGCAGCGTCGATAGCGGGACCCTCTACAATGAGCAGTTCTTC. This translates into CSVDSGTLYNEQFF.

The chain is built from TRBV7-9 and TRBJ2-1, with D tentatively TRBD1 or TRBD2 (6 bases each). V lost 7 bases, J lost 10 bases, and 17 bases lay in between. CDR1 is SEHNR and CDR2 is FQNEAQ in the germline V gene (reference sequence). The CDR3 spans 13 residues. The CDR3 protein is CASKASGAIEQFF. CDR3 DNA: TGTGCCAGCAAGGCGTCGGGGGCTATAGAGCAGTTCTTC.